The 8 T cell receptor beta chains below come from one sample, sequenced in a study of blood T cell repertoires in COVID-19. Libraries were prepared by immunoSEQ multiplex PCR; TCRdb keeps only in-frame clonotypes and omits some of them. The sample holds around 300,000 clones, around 90% seen once. What was sequenced was peripheral blood. These receptors were collected from a woman aged 45-65 years with COVID-19, enrolled during active disease.

The chain combines TRBV5-4 with TRBJ2-7; 8 bases agree with TRBD2. The CDR3 loop spans 15 amino acids. V trimming: 2 bases; J trimming: 5 bases; junction bases outside the gene matches: 9. The germline V gene encodes CDR1 SGHNT and CDR2 YYREEE (reference sequence). The DNA for the CDR3 is TGTGCCAGCAGCTTCTCGAGCGGGAGTTCCCACGAGCAGTACTTC. Protein product: CASSFSSGSSHEQYF.

V is TRBV30 and J is TRBJ2-5; 11 bases are a match to TRBD2. The J segment lost 1 base and the V segment lost 7 bases, leaving 5 bases of the junction unmatched. From germline, CDR1 is GTSNPN and CDR2 SVGIG (reference sequence). The CDR3 loop spans 14 amino acids. The CDR3, as DNA: TGTGCCTACAGACTAGCGGGGAGCCAAGAGACCCAGTACTTC. Its protein product is CAYRLAGSQETQYF.

The genes are TRBV7-2 and TRBJ1-2; perhaps TRBD1 as D (5 bases). CDR3 length equals 15 residues. Germline CDR1 is SGHTA and CDR2 is FQGNSA. V dropped 5 bases and J dropped 8 bases, with 21 bases sitting between them. This CDR3 reads CASSQMVAGSGGYTF. CDR3 nucleotide sequence: TGTGCCAGCAGCCAGATGGTGGCCGGGTCAGGGGGCTACACCTTC. Using reference TRBV7-2 and TRBJ1-2 for the parts outside the CDR3, the full variable domain is GAGVSQSPSNKVTEKGKDVELRCDPISGHTALYWYRQSLGQGLEFLIYFQGNSAPDKSGLPSDRFSAERTGGSVSTLTIQRTQQEDSAVYLCASSQMVAGSGGYTFGSGTRLTVV.

As to this clone: A junction boundary mismatches the germline segment, possibly from a read error. The rearrangement joins TRBV18 to TRBJ2-7; D might be TRBD2 (7 bases). The CDR3 has 15 amino acids. Germline CDR1 and CDR2: KGHSH and LQKENI. CDR3 residues: CASSPQGGLAYEQYF. In DNA, the CDR3 is TGTGCCAGCTCGCCACAGGGAGGGCTTGCCTACGAGCAGTACTTC.

The gene calls are TRBV5-6 and TRBJ2-7; 7 positions agree with TRBD1. The CDR3 runs 13 residues. CDR1 SGHDT and CDR2 YYEEEE come from the germline V gene. V lost 4 bases to trimming and J lost 3 bases; unmatched junction nucleotides: 4. The CDR3 bases are TGTGCCAGCAGCCGGGGACAGTTCTACGAGCAGTACTTC. As protein: CASSRGQFYEQYF. The complete variable domain, with remaining parts taken from reference TRBV5-6 and TRBJ2-7, reads DAGVTQSPTHLIKTRGQQVTLRCSPKSGHDTVSWYQQALGQGPQFIFQYYEEEERQRGNFPDRFSGHQFPNYSSELNVNALLLGDSALYLCASSRGQFYEQYFGPGTRLTVT.

This clone was seen a single time. V is TRBV4-1 and J is TRBJ2-1, with D tentatively TRBD2 (6 bases). The V end was cut by 1 base, the J end by 4 bases, with 17 bases between. The CDR3 contains 17 residues. Germline CDR1 and CDR2: MGHRA and YSYEKL. CDR3 in DNA: TGCGCCAGCAGCCAAGGTCTCTGGTCTAGCGCGTACAATGAGCAGTTCTTC. It specifies CASSQGLWSSAYNEQFF.

The chain employs TRBV30 and TRBJ2-3, with 7 bases lining up with TRBD1. CDR3 length: 12 amino acids. CDR1 is GTSNPN and CDR2 is SVGIG in the germline V gene (reference sequence). With V trimmed by 0 bases and J by 11 bases, 5 bases remained unmatched. The CDR3 spells CAWSVPQGMQYF. In DNA, the CDR3 is TGTGCCTGGAGTGTACCACAGGGGATGCAGTATTTT.

The rearrangement uses TRBV7-2 and TRBJ2-5; TRBD1 matches at 12 bases. Germline V gives CDR1 SGHTA, CDR2 FQGNSA. The CDR3 contains 15 residues. J gave up 5 bases and V 5 bases, and 6 bases lay outside the gene matches. In nucleotides, the CDR3 is TGTGCCAGCAGCACGGGACAGGGGGCGGGGGAGACCCAGTACTTC. Its translation: CASSTGQGAGETQYF.